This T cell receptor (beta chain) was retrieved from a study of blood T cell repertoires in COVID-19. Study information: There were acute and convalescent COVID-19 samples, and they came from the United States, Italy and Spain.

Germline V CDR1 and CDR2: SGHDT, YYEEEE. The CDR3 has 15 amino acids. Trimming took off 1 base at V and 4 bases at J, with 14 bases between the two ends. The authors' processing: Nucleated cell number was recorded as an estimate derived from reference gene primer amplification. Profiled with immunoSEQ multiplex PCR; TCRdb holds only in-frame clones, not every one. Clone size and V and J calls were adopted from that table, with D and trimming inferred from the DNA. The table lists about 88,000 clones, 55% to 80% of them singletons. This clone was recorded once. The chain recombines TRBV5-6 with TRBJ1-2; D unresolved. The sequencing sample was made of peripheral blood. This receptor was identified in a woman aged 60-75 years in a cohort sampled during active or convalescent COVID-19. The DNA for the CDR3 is TGTGCCAGCAGCTTGATAACCGGGGTTAGCTATGGCTACACCTTC. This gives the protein CASSLITGVSYGYTF.